Sequencing of this TCR beta chain was carried out in a study of beta chain features in type 1 diabetes. What was sequenced were expressed TCRB transcripts, since all of the isolated RNA had been reverse transcribed. Some clones are missing from TCRdb's copy, which holds only in-frame ones; the method was immunoSEQ multiplex PCR. In the table there are a few hundred thousand clones, around 15% of which are singletons. The J segment lost 7 bases and the V segment lost 6 bases, leaving 9 bases of the junction unmatched. This CDR3 has 15 residues. Germline CDR1 MNHEY, CDR2 SVGAGI. This chain uses TRBV6-5 with TRBJ1-4; 9 bases are a match to TRBD1. Sequencing used naive CD4+ T cells from blood. This clonotype was obtained from a woman aged 18-29 years in good health. The CDR3 nucleotides are TGTGCCAGCAGGCAAACCGGGACAGGGTTTGAAAAACTGTTTTTT. It codes for CASRQTGTGFEKLFF.